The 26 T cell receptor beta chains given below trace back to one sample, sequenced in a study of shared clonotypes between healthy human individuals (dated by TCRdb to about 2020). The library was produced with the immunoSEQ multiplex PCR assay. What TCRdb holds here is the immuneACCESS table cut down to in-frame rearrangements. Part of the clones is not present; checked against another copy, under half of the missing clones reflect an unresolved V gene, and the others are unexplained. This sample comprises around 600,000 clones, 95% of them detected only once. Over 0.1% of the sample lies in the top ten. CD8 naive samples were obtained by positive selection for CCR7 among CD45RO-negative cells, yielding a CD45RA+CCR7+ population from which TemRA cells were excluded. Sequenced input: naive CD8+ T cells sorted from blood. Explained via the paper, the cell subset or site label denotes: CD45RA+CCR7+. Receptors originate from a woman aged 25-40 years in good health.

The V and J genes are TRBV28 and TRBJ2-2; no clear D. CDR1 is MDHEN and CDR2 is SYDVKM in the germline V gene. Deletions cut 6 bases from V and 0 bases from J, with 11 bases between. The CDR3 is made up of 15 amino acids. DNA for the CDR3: TGTGCCAGCAGCCCCCTGGACGCGAACACCGGGGAGCTGTTTTTT. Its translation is CASSPLDANTGELFF.

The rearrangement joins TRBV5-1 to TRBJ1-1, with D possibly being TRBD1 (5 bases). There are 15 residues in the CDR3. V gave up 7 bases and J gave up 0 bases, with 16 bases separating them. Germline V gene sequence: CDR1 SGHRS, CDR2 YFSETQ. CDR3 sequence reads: CASAISGGLNTEAFF. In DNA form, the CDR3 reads TGCGCCAGCGCCATCTCTGGGGGATTGAACACTGAAGCTTTCTTT.

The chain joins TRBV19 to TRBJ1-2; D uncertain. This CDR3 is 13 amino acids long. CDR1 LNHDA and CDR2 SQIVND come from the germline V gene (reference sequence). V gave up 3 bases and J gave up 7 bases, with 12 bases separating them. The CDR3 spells CASSISGNGGYTF. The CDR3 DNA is TGTGCCAGTAGTATTTCGGGAAATGGTGGCTACACCTTC.

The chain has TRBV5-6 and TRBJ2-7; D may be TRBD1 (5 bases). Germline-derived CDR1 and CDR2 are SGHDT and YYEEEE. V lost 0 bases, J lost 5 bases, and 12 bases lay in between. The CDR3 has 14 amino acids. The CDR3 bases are TGTGCCAGCAGCTTGGCGACAGTGGTAAACGAGCAGTACTTC. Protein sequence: CASSLATVVNEQYF.

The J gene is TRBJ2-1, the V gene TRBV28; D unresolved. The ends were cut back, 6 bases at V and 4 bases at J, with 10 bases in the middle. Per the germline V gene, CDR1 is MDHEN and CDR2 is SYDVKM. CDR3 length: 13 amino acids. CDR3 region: CASRKGRYNEQFF. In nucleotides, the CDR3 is TGTGCCAGCAGGAAAGGACGGTACAATGAGCAGTTCTTC.

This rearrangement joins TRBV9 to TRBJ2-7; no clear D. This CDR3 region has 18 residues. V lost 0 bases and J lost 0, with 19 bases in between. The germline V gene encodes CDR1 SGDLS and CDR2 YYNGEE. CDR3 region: CASSVADPYDGSSYEQYF. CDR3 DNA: TGTGCCAGCAGCGTAGCCGACCCTTATGACGGTAGCTCCTACGAGCAGTACTTC. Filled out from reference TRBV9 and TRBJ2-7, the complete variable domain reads DSGVTQTPKHLITATGQRVTLRCSPRSGDLSVYWYQQSLDQGLQFLIQYYNGEERAKGNILERFSAQQFPDLHSELNLSSLELGDSALYFCASSVADPYDGSSYEQYFGPGTRLTVT.

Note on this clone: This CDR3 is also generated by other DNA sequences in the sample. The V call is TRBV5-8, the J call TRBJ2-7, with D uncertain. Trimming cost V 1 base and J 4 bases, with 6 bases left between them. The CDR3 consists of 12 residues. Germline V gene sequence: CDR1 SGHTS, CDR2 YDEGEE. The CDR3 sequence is CASSLRVYEQYF. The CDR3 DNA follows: TGTGCCAGCAGCTTGCGAGTTTACGAGCAGTACTTC.

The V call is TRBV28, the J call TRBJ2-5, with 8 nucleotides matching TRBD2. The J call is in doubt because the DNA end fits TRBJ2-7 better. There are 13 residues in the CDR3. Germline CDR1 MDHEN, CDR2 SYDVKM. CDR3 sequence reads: CASSPGRAYEQYF. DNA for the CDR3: TGTGCCAGCAGTCCCGGGAGGGCCTACGAGCAGTACTTC.

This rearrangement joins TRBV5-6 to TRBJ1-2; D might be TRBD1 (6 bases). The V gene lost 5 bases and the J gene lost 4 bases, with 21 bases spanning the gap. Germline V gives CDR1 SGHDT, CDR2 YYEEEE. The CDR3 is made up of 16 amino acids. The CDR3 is CASRTNGGTLPYGYTF. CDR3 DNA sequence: TGTGCCAGCAGGACAAATGGAGGGACATTGCCCTATGGCTACACCTTC.

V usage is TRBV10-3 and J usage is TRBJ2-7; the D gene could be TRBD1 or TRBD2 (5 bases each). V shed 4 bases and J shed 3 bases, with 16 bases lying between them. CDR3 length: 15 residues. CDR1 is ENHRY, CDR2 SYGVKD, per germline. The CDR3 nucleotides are TGTGCCATCAGTGCGGGGCCCACAGAAGACTACGAGCAGTACTTC. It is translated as CAISAGPTEDYEQYF.

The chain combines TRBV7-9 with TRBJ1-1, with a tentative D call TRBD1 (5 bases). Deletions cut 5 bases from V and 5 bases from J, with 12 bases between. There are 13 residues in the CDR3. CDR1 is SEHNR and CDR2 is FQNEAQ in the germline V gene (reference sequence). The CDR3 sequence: CASSPPGGTEAFF. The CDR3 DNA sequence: TGTGCCAGCAGCCCACCTGGGGGTACTGAAGCTTTCTTT.

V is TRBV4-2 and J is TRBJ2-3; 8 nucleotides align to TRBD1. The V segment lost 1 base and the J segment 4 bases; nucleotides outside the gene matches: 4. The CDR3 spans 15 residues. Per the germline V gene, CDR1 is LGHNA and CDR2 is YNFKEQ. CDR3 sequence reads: CASSQAEQGADTQYF. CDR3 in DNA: TGTGCCAGCAGCCAAGCCGAACAGGGGGCAGATACGCAGTATTTT.

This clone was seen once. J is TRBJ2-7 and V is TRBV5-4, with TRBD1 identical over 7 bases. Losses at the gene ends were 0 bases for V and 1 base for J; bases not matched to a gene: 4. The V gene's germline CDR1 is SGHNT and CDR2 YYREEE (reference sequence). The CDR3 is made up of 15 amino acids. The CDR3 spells CASSLGTGGSYEQYF. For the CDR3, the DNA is TGTGCCAGCAGCTTGGGGACAGGCGGGTCCTACGAGCAGTACTTC.

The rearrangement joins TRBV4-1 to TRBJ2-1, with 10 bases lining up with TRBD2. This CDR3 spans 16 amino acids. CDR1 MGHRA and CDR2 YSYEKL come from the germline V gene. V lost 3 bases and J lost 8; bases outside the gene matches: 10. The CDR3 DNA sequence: TGCGCCAGCAGCCAGTCTCTAGCGGGAGAAGGTCATGAGCAGTTCTTC. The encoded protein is CASSQSLAGEGHEQFF.

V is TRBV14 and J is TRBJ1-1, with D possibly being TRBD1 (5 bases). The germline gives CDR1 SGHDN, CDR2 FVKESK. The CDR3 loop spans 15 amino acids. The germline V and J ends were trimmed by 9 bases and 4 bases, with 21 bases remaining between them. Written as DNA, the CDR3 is TGTGCCAGTCAAAAAACCTCCCAGGGTGGCACTGAAGCTTTCTTT. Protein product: CASQKTSQGGTEAFF. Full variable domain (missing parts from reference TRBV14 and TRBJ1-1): EAGVTQFPSHSVIEKGQTVTLRCDPISGHDNLYWYRRVMGKEIKFLLHFVKESKQDESGMPNNRFLAERTGGTYSTLKVQPAELEDSGVYFCASQKTSQGGTEAFFGQGTRLTVV.

The CDR3 loop reads CASSESGGQDDQPQHF. CDR3 DNA: TGCGCCAGCAGTGAGTCCGGGGGACAGGACGATCAGCCCCAGCATTTT. The J gene is TRBJ1-5, the V gene TRBV10-1, with TRBD1 identical over 8 bases. Germline lookup yields CDR1 WNHNN and CDR2 SYGVQD (reference sequence). CDR3 length: 16 residues. Losses at the gene ends were 0 bases for V and 5 bases for J; bases not matched to a gene: 6.

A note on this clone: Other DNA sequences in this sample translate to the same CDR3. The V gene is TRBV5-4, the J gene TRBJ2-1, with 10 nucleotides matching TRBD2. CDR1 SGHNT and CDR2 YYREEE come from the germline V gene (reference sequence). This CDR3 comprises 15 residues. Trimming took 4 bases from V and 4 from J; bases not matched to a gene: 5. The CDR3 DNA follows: TGTGCCAGCAGCCCCGGGACTAGCGCGTACAATGAGCAGTTCTTC. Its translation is CASSPGTSAYNEQFF.

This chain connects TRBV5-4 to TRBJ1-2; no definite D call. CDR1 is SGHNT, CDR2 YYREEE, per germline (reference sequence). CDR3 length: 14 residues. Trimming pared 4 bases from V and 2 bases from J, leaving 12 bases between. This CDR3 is CASSQDLENYGYTF. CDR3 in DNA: TGTGCCAGCAGCCAAGATTTGGAAAACTATGGCTACACCTTC.

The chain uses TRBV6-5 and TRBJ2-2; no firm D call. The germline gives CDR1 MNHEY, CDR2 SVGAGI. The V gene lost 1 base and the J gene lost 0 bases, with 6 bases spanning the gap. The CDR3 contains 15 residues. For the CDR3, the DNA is TGTGCCAGCAGTTACTGGACGGCGAACACCGGGGAGCTGTTTTTT. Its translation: CASSYWTANTGELFF.

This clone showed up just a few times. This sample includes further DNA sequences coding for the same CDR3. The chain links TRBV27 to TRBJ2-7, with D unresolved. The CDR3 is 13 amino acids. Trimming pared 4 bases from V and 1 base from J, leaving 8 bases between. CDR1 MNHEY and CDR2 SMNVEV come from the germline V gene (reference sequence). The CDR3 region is CASSSGPSYEQYF. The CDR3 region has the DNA TGTGCCAGCAGTTCCGGGCCGTCCTACGAGCAGTACTTC.

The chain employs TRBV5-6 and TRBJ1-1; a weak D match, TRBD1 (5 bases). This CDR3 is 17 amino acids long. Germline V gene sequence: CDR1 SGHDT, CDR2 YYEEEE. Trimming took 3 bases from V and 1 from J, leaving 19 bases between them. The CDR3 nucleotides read TGTGCCAGCAGCTCGGAGATAGGGACGGTTGAGAACACTGAAGCTTTCTTT. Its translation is CASSSEIGTVENTEAFF.

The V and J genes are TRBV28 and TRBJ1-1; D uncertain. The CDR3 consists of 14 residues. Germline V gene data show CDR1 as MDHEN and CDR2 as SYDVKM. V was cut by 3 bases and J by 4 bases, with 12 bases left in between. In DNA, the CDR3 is TGTGCCAGCAGTTTGAACGGATTTTTCACTGAAGCTTTCTTT. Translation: CASSLNGFFTEAFF.

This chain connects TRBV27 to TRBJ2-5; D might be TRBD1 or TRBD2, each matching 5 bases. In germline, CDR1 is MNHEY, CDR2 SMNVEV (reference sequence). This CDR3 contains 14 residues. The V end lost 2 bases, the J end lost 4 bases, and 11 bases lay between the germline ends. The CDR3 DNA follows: TGTGCCAGCAGTTTACGGGGCGTTGGAGAGACCCAGTACTTC. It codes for CASSLRGVGETQYF.

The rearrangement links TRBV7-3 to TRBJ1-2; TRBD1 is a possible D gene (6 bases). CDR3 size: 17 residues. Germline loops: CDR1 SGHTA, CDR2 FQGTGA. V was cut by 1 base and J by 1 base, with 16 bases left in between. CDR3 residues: CASSLRPRGQINYGYTF. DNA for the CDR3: TGTGCCAGCAGCTTAAGACCCCGCGGACAGATTAACTATGGCTACACCTTC.

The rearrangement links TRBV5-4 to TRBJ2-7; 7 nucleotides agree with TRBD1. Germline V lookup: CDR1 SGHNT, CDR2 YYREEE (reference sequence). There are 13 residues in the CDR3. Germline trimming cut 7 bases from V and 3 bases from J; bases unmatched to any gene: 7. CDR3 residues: CASHRDSLYEQYF. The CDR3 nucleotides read TGTGCCAGCCATAGGGACAGTCTCTACGAGCAGTACTTC.

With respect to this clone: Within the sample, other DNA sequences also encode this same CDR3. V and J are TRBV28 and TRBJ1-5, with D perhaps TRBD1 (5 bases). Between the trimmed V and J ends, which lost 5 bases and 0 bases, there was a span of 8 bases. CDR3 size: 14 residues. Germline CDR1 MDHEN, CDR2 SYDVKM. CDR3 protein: CASSLTVSNQPQHF. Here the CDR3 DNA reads TGTGCCAGCAGTCTGACAGTTAGCAATCAGCCCCAGCATTTT.